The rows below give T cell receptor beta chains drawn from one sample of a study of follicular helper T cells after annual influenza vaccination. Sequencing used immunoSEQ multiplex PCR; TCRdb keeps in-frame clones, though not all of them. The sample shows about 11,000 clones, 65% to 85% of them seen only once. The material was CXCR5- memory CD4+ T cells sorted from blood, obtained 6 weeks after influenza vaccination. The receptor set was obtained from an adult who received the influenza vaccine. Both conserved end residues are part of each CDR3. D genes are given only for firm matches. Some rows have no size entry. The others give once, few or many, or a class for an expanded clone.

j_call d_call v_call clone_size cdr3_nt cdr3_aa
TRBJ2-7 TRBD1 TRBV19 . TGTGCCAGTAGTACCCAGACAGGGGCCTACGAGCAGTACTTC CASSTQTGAYEQYF
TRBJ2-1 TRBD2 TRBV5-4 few TGTGCCAGCAGCTTGTGGGGACTAGCGGGGGGGCCGGACAATGAGCAGTTCTTC CASSLWGLAGGPDNEQFF
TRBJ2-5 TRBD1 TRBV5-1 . TGCGCCAGCAGCTCCTACGGGACAGGGCAAGAGACCCAGTACTTC CASSSYGTGQETQYF
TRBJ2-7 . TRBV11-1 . TGTGCCAGCAGCTTAGCGCCCTGGAGCCACGAGCAGTACTTC CASSLAPWSHEQYF
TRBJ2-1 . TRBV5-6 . TGTGCCAGCAGCTTGGGAAGGGTGGGCTCCTACAATGAGCAGTTCTTC CASSLGRVGSYNEQFF
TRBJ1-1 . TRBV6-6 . TGTGCCAGCAGTTACGTGGGGGACACTGAAGCTTTCTTT CASSYVGDTEAFF
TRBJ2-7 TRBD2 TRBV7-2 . TGTGCCAGCAGCTCAGGACTAGCGGGGACCTACGAGCAGTACTTC CASSSGLAGTYEQYF
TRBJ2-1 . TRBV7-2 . TGTGCCAGCAGCTTAGGAGGGACCGCCGGCATATCCTACAATGAGCAGTTCTTC CASSLGGTAGISYNEQFF
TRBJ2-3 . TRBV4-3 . TGCGCCAGCAGCCTACGACAGGGCACAGATACGCAGTATTTT CASSLRQGTDTQYF
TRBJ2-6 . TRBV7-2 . TGTGCCAGCAGCTCCCCGGACTACTCTGGGGCCAACGTCCTGACTTTC CASSSPDYSGANVLTF
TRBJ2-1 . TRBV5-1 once TGCGCCAGCAGCCCGATGACAGTTACCTACAATGAGCAGTTCTTC CASSPMTVTYNEQFF
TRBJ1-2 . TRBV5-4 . TGTGCCAGCAGCCCGCCACCACAGGGCCAGGGCTATGGCTACACCTTC CASSPPPQGQGYGYTF
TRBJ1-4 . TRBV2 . TGTGCCAGCAGTGAATACGGGACCGAAGCAACTAATGAAAAACTGTTTTTT CASSEYGTEATNEKLFF
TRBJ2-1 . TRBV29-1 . TGCAGCGTTGCAACAGGGAGTGAGCAGTTCTTC CSVATGSEQFF
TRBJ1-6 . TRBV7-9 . TGTGCCAGCAGCAGGGATTTGGCACCCCTCCACTTT CASSRDLAPLHF
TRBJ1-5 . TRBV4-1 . TGCGCCAGCAGCCAAGATCCGGGCAGACTGAATAGCAATCAGCCCCAGCATTTT CASSQDPGRLNSNQPQHF
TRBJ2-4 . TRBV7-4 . TGTGCCAGCAGCTTAGTAGGCATATCCCTAGCCAAAAACATTCAGTACTTC CASSLVGISLAKNIQYF